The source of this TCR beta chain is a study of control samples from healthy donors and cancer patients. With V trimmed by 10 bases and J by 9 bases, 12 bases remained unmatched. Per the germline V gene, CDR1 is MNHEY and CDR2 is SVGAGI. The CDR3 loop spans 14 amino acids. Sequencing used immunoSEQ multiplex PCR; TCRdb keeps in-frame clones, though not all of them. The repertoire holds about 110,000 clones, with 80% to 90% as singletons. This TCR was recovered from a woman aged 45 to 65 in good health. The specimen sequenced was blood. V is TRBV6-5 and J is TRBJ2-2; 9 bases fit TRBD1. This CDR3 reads CATTKDRGSRELFF. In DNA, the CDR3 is TGTGCCACCACGAAGGACAGGGGTAGCCGGGAGCTGTTTTTT.